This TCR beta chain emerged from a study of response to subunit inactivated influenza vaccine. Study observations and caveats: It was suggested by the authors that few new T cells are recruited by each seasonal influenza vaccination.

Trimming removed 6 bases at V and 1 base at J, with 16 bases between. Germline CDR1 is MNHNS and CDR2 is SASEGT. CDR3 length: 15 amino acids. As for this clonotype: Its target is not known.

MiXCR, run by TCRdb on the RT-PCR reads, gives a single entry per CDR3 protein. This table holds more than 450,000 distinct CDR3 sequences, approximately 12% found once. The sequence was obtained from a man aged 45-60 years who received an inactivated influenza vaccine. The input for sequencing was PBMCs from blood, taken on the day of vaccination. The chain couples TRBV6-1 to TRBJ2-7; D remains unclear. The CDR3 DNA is TGTGCCAGCAGAACCGCAGGCGACCCATCCTACGAGCAGTACTTC. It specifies CASRTAGDPSYEQYF.